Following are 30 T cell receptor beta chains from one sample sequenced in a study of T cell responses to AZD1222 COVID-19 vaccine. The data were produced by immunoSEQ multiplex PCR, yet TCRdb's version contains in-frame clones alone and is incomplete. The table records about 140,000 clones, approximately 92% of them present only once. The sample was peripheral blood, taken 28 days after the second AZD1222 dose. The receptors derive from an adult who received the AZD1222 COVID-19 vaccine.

CDR3 DNA: TGTGCCAGCAGCCGCACAAGGAACACCGGGGAGCTGTTTTTT. It yields the protein CASSRTRNTGELFF. V and J are TRBV14 and TRBJ2-2; no firm D call. Germline V gene lookup returns CDR1 SGHDN and CDR2 FVKESK. V lost 4 bases and J 1 base, leaving 7 bases between the germline ends. The CDR3 has 14 residues.

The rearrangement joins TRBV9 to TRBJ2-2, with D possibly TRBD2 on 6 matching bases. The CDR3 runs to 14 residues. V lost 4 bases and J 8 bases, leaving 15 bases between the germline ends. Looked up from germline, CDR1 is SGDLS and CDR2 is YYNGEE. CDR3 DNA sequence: TGTGCCAGCAGCCTACTTACCGGAGGGGGGGAGCTGTTTTTT. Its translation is CASSLLTGGGELFF.

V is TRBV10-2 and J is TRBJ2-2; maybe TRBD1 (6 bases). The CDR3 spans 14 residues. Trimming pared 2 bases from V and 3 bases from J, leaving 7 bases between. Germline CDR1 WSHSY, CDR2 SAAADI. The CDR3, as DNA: TGCGCCAGCAGTGAGACAGGGTACACCGGGGAGCTGTTTTTT. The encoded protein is CASSETGYTGELFF.

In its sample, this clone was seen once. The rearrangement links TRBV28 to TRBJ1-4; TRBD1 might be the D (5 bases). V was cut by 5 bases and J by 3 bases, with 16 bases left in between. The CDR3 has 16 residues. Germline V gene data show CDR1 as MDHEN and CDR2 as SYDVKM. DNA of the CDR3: TGTGCCAGCAGTCTTGGGACGAGAACTTCTAATGAAAAACTGTTTTTT. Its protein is CASSLGTRTSNEKLFF.

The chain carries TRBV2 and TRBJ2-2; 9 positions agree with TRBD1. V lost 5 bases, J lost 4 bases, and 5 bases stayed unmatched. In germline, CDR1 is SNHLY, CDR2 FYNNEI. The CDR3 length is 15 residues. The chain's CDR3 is CASSYRGLGTGELFF. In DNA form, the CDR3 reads TGTGCCAGCAGTTACAGGGGGCTCGGCACCGGGGAGCTGTTTTTT.

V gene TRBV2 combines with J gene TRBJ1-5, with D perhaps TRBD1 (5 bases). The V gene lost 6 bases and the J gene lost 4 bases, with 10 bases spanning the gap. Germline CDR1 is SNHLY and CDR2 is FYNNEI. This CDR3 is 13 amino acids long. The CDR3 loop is CASRGDPNQPQHF. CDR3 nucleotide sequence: TGTGCCAGCAGGGGGGATCCAAATCAGCCCCAGCATTTT.

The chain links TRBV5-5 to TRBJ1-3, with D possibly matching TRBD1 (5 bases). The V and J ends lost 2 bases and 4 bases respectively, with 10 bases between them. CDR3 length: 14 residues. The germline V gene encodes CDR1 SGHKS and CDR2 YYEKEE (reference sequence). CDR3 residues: CASSFPRAGNTIYF. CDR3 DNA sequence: TGTGCCAGCAGCTTCCCCAGGGCCGGAAACACCATATATTTT.

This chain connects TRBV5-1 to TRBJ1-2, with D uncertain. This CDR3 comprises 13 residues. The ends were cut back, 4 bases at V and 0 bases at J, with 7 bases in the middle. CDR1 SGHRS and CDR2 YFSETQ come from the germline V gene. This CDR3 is CASSREANYGYTF. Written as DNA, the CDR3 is TGCGCCAGCAGCCGGGAAGCTAACTATGGCTACACCTTC.

The CDR3 spells CASSMGQGIYEQYF. As DNA, the CDR3 is TGTGCCAGTAGTATGGGACAGGGAATCTACGAGCAGTACTTC. The chain has TRBV19 and TRBJ2-7; the match to TRBD1 covers 9 bases. J gave up 3 bases and V 3 bases, and 3 bases lay outside the gene matches. The CDR3 extends over 14 amino acids. Germline assignment: CDR1 LNHDA and CDR2 SQIVND (reference sequence).

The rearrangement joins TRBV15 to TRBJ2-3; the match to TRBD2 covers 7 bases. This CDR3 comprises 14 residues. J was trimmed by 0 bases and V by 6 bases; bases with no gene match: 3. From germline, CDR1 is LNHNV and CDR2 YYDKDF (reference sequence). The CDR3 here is CATSRRESTDTQYF. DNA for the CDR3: TGTGCCACCAGTAGGCGGGAGAGCACAGATACGCAGTATTTT.

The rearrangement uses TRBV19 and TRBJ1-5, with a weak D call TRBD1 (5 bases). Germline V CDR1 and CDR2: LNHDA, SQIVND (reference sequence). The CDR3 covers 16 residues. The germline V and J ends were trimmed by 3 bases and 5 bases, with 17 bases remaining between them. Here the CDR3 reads CASSIRAGLLYQPQHF. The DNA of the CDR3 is TGTGCCAGTAGTATTCGGGCAGGGCTTCTATATCAGCCCCAGCATTTT.

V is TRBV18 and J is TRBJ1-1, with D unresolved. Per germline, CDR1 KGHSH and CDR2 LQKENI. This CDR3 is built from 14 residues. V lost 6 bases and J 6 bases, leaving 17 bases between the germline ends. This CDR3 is CASSTTGFDPEAFF. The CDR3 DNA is TGTGCCAGCTCCACCACCGGGTTTGACCCTGAAGCTTTCTTT.

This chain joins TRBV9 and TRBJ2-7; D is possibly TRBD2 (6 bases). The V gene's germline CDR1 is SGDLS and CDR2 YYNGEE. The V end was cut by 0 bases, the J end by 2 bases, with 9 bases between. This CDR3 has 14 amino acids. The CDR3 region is CASSVDGGAYEQYF. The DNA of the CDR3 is TGTGCCAGCAGCGTAGACGGGGGAGCCTACGAGCAGTACTTC.

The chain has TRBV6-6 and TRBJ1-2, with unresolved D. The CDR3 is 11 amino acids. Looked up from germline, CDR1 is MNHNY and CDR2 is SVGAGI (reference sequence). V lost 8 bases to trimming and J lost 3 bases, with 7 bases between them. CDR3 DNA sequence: TGTGCCAGCGGAGAGGACTATGGCTACACCTTC. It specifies CASGEDYGYTF.

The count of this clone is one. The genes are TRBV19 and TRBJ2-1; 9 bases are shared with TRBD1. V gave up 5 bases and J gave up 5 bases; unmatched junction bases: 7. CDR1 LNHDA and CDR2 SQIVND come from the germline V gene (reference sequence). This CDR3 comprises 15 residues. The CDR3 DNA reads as TGTGCCAGTAGTCTCGGGACAGGGCAGGACAATGAGCAGTTCTTC. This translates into CASSLGTGQDNEQFF.

The CDR3 DNA follows: TGTGCCTGGGTCCGGGACAGGAGCCGTGACTATGGCTACACCTTC. Translating gives CAWVRDRSRDYGYTF. V and J are TRBV30 and TRBJ1-2, with TRBD1 matching 8 bases. V was pared by 5 bases and J by 3 bases, with 11 bases of the junction left unmatched. The CDR3 runs to 15 residues. The germline gives CDR1 GTSNPN, CDR2 SVGIG (reference sequence). The whole variable domain, filled in from reference TRBV30 and TRBJ1-2, reads SQTIHQWPATLVQPVGSPLSLECTVEGTSNPNLYWYRQAAGRGLQLLFYSVGIGQISSEVPQNLSASRPQDRQFILSSKKLLLSDSGFYLCAWVRDRSRDYGYTFGSGTRLTVV.

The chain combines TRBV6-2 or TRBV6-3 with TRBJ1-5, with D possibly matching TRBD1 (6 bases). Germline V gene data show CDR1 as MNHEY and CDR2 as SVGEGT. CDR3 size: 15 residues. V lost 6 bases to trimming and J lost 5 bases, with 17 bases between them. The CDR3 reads CASSLEGGDHQPQHF. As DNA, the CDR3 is TGTGCCAGCAGCCTCGAGGGGGGGGACCATCAGCCCCAGCATTTT.

CDR3 sequence (DNA): TGTGCCAGCAGCTTTCGGACTAGCGGAAGAAACACCGGGGAGCTGTTTTTT. Residues: CASSFRTSGRNTGELFF. The chain links TRBV5-4 to TRBJ2-2, with 10 bases lining up with TRBD2. The length of the CDR3 is 17 residues. The trim removed 2 bases at V and 2 bases at J, leaving 6 bases unmatched. The germline CDR1 and CDR2 sequences are SGHNT and YYREEE (reference sequence). The full variable domain, rest sourced from reference TRBV5-4 and TRBJ2-2, is ETGVTQSPTHLIKTRGQQVTLRCSSQSGHNTVSWYQQALGQGPQFIFQYYREEENGRGNFPPRFSGLQFPNYSSELNVNALELDDSALYLCASSFRTSGRNTGELFFGEGSRLTVL.

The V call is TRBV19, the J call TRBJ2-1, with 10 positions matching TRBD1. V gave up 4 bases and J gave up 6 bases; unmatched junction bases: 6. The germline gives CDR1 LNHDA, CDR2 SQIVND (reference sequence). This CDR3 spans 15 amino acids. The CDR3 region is CASSTGTGASNEQFF. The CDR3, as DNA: TGTGCCAGTAGTACCGGGACAGGGGCGAGCAATGAGCAGTTCTTC. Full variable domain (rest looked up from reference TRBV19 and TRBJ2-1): DGGITQSPKYLFRKEGQNVTLSCEQNLNHDAMYWYRQDPGQGLRLIYYSQIVNDFQKGDIAEGYSVSREKKESFPLTVTSAQKNPTAFYLCASSTGTGASNEQFFGPGTRLTVL.

CDR3 amino acids: CASSLALAEYEQYF. DNA of the CDR3: TGTGCCAGCAGCTTGGCACTAGCGGAATACGAGCAGTACTTC. V usage is TRBV7-2 and J usage is TRBJ2-7, with 8 bases aligning to TRBD2. V lost 3 bases to trimming and J lost 4 bases; unmatched junction nucleotides: 5. CDR3 length: 14 amino acids. CDR1 and CDR2 from the germline V gene are SGHTA and FQGNSA.

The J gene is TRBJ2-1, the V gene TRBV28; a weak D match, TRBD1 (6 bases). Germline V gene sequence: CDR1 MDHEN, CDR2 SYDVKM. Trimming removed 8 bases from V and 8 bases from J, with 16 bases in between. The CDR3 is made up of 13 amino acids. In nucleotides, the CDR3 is TGTGCCAGCGCCTTCAGACAGGACGATGAGCAGTTCTTC. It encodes CASAFRQDDEQFF.

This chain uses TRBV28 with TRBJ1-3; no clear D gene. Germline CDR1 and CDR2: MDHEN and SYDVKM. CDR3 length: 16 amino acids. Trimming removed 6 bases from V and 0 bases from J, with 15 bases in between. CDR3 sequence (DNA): TGTGCCAGCAGGCCCGGAGGGTCCCGCTCTGGAAACACCATATATTTT. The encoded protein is CASRPGGSRSGNTIYF.

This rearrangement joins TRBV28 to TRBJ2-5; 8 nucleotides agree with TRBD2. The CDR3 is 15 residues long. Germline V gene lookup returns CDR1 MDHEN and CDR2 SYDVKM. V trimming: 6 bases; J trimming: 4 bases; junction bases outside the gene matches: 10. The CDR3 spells CASRLLGTSVETQYF. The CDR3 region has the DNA TGTGCCAGCAGACTCCTCGGGACTAGTGTAGAGACCCAGTACTTC.

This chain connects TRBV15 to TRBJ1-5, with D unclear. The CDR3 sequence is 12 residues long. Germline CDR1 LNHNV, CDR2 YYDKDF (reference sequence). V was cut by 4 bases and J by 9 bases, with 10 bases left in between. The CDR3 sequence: CATSTNYSPQHF. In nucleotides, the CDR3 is TGTGCCACCAGCACAAACTACTCGCCCCAGCATTTT.

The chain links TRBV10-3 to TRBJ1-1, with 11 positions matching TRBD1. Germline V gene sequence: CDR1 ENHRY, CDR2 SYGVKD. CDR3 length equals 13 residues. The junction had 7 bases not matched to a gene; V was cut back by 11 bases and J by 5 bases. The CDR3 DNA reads TGTGCCGGCGGGGACAGGGGGGAGACTGAAGCTTTCTTT. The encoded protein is CAGGDRGETEAFF.

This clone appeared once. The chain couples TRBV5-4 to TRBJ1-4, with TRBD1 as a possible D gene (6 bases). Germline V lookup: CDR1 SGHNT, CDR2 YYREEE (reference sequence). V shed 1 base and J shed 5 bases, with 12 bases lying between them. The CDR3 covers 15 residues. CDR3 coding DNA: TGTGCCAGCAGCTTGTTAAGCGGGGGCAATGAAAAACTGTTTTTT. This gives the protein CASSLLSGGNEKLFF.

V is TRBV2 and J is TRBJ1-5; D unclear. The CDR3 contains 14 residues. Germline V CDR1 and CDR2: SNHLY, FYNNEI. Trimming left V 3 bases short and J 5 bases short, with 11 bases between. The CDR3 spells CASSDLAGDQPQHF. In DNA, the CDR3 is TGTGCCAGCAGTGACCTTGCCGGGGATCAGCCCCAGCATTTT.

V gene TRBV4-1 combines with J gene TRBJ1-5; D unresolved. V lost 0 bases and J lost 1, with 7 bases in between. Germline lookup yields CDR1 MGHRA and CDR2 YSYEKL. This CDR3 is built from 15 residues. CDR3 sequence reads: CASSQEWGSNQPQHF. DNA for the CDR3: TGCGCCAGCAGCCAAGAATGGGGAAGCAATCAGCCCCAGCATTTT.

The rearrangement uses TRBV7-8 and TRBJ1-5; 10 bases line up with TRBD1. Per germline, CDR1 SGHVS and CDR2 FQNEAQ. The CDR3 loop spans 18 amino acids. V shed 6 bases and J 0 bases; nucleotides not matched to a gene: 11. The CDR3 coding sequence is TGTGCCAGCAGTACCGGACAGGGGGGCCCGTATAGCAATCAGCCCCAGCATTTT. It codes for CASSTGQGGPYSNQPQHF.

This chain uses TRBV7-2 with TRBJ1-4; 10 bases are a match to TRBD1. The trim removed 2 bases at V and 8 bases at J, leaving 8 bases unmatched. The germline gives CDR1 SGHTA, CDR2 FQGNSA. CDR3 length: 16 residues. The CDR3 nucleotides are TGTGCCAGCAGCTTAAGTGGGGGACAGGGGTGGGAAAAACTGTTTTTT. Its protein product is CASSLSGGQGWEKLFF. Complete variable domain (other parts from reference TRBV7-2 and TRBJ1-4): GAGVSQSPSNKVTEKGKDVELRCDPISGHTALYWYRQSLGQGLEFLIYFQGNSAPDKSGLPSDRFSAERTGGSVSTLTIQRTQQEDSAVYLCASSLSGGQGWEKLFFGSGTQLSVL.